This section outlines one T cell receptor beta chain sequence together with its context. Its target is unknown. V lost 6 bases, J lost 6 bases, and 9 bases lay in between. Germline CDR1 MNHNS, CDR2 SASEGT. The CDR3 runs 13 residues. This sample is part of a study of T cells in Graves' hyperthyroidism and ophthalmopathy. Researchers amplified the TCR beta CDR3 regions from RNA transcripts. The primer set for the first-round RT-PCR of the TCR CDR3 was HTBI. TCRdb processed the multiplex PCR reads anew with MiXCR; each CDR3 protein has one entry. The sample records a few hundred thousand distinct CDR3 sequences, more than 15% being singletons. At least 3 on the Clinical Activity Score was recorded for ophthalmopathy patients, who also had NOSPECS grade at least 4 and duration under 3 months. On the basis of clinical symptoms, serum thyroxine and TRAb, thyroid ultrasound and orbital computed tomography, diagnoses were made. PBMCs were collected from an approximately 9.3 ml volume of fresh peripheral blood.

Study-wide results and caveats: Blood also carried most thyroid clonotypes expanded above 0.001.

The chain couples TRBV6-1 to TRBJ2-6, with no clear D. Sample: blood. The sequence was collected from a woman in her 40s with Graves' ophthalmopathy. CDR3 sequence (DNA): TGTGCCAGCAGCGTTGTCCAGGCCAACGTCCTGACTTTC. Translating it yields CASSVVQANVLTF.